The entry below gives a single T cell receptor beta chain sequence along with its context. The antigen is not known. The data derive from a study of beta chain features in type 1 diabetes. Study-level results: Researchers reported that naive, central memory and Treg TCRB repertoires appeared more similar in patients than in healthy donors. Moderate but significant shortening of TCRB CDR3s was recorded in all four CD4+ subsets from Type 1 diabetes patients. In type 1 diabetes patients, VDJ junctions had fewer insertions; deletions at these junctions were more frequent.

TCRB transcripts that were expressed got sequenced, as all of the isolated RNA had been reverse transcribed. The table came from immunoSEQ multiplex PCR; TCRdb's copy has only in-frame clones and leaves some out. The table includes more than 250,000 clones, roughly 20% detected once. Germline CDR1 PRHDT, CDR2 FYEKMQ (reference sequence). V shed 3 bases and J shed 4 bases, with 7 bases lying between them. There are 12 residues in the CDR3. It was one heparinised blood draw, averaging approximately 100 mL, that each donor gave. Purity exceeding 95% was reached by all sorted populations. This clonotype was sampled from a woman aged 35 to 49 with type 1 diabetes. The J gene is TRBJ2-7, the V gene TRBV13, with a weak D call TRBD1 (5 bases). What was sequenced was naive CD4+ T cells from blood. In DNA, the CDR3 is TGTGCCAGCAGCTTTCAGGGTTACGAGCAGTACTTC. The encoded protein is CASSFQGYEQYF.